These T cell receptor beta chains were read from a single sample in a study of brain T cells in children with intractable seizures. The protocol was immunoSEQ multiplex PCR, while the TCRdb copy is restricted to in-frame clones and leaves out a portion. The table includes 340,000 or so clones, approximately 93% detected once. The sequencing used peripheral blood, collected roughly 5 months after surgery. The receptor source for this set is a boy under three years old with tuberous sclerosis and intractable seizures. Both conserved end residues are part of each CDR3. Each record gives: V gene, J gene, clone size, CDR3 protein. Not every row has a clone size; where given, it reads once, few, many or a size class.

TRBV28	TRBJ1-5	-	CASGNSGTANQPQHF
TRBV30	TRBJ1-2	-	CAWSVPLIRGNYGYTF
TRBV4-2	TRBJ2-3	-	CASSQDPPDTQYF
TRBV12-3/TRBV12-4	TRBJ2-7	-	CASSLTQGSEQYF
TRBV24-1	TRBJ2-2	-	CATSDRWTGVNTGELFF
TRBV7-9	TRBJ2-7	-	CASSQNIGQGGFYEQYF
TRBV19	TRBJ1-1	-	CASNSVRGRDTEAFF
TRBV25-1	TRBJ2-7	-	CASSPPGGASEQYF
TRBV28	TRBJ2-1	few	CASSLRGNEQFF
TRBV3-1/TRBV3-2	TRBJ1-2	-	CASSQAAVGNYGYTF
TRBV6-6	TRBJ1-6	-	CASSYGDRNSPLHF
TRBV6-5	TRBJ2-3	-	CASSLLASTDTQYF
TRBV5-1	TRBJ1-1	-	CASSPRTANTEAFF
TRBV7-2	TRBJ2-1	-	CASSLDLVAVMGNEQFF
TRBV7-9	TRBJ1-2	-	CASSATGTGRRGYTF
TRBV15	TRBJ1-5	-	CATSRRQGGQPQHF
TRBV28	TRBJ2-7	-	CASSFTRDPPGQYF
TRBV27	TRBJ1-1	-	CASSRPGVFEAFF
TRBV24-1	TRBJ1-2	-	CATSDAGPHYGYTF
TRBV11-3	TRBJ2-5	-	CASSRGLAGGRPGETQYF
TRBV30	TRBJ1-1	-	CAWQDRGTADTEAFF
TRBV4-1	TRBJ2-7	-	CASSHAQGATYEQYF
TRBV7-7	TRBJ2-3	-	CASSLEIVSGRPSTDTQYF
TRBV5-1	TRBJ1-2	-	CASSYPGASDGYTF
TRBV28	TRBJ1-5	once	CASSLWADSNQPQHF
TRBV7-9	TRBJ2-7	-	CASSLAGSSYEQYF
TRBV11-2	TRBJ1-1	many	CASSLEGFEAFF
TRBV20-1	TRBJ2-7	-	CSASGLEAYEQYF
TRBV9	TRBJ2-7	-	CASSFGTASYEQYF
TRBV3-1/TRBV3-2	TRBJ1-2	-	CASSRTTGGGYTF
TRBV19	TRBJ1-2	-	CASSIAENYGYTF
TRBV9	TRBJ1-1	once	CASSVGGRGDTEAFF
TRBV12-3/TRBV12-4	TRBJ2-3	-	CASSPWTDTQYF
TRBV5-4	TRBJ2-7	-	CASSLLGAEQYF
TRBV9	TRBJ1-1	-	CASSVGGITEAFF
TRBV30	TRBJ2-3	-	CAYSRQGRRTDTQYF
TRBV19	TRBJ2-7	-	CASSKDREVDEQYF
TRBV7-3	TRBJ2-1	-	CATSLVAGNEQFF
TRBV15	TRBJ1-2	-	CATSSLGTGRQSGYTF
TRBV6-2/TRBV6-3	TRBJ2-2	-	CASSAALNTGELFF
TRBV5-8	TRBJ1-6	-	CASSFRRARGSPLHF
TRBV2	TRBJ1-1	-	CASRPRGLNTEAFF
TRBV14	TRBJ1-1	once	CASSQSGTGLTEAFF
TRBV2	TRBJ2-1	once	CASSPRPGGAREQFF
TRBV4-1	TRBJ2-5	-	CASSQGLAGRETQYF
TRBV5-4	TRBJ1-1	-	CASSLAGNTEAFF
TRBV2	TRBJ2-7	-	CASSGQDSYEQYF
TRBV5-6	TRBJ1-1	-	CASSLVWSSNTEAFF
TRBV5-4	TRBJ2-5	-	CASSEVKQETQYF
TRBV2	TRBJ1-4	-	CASSVEGEKLFF